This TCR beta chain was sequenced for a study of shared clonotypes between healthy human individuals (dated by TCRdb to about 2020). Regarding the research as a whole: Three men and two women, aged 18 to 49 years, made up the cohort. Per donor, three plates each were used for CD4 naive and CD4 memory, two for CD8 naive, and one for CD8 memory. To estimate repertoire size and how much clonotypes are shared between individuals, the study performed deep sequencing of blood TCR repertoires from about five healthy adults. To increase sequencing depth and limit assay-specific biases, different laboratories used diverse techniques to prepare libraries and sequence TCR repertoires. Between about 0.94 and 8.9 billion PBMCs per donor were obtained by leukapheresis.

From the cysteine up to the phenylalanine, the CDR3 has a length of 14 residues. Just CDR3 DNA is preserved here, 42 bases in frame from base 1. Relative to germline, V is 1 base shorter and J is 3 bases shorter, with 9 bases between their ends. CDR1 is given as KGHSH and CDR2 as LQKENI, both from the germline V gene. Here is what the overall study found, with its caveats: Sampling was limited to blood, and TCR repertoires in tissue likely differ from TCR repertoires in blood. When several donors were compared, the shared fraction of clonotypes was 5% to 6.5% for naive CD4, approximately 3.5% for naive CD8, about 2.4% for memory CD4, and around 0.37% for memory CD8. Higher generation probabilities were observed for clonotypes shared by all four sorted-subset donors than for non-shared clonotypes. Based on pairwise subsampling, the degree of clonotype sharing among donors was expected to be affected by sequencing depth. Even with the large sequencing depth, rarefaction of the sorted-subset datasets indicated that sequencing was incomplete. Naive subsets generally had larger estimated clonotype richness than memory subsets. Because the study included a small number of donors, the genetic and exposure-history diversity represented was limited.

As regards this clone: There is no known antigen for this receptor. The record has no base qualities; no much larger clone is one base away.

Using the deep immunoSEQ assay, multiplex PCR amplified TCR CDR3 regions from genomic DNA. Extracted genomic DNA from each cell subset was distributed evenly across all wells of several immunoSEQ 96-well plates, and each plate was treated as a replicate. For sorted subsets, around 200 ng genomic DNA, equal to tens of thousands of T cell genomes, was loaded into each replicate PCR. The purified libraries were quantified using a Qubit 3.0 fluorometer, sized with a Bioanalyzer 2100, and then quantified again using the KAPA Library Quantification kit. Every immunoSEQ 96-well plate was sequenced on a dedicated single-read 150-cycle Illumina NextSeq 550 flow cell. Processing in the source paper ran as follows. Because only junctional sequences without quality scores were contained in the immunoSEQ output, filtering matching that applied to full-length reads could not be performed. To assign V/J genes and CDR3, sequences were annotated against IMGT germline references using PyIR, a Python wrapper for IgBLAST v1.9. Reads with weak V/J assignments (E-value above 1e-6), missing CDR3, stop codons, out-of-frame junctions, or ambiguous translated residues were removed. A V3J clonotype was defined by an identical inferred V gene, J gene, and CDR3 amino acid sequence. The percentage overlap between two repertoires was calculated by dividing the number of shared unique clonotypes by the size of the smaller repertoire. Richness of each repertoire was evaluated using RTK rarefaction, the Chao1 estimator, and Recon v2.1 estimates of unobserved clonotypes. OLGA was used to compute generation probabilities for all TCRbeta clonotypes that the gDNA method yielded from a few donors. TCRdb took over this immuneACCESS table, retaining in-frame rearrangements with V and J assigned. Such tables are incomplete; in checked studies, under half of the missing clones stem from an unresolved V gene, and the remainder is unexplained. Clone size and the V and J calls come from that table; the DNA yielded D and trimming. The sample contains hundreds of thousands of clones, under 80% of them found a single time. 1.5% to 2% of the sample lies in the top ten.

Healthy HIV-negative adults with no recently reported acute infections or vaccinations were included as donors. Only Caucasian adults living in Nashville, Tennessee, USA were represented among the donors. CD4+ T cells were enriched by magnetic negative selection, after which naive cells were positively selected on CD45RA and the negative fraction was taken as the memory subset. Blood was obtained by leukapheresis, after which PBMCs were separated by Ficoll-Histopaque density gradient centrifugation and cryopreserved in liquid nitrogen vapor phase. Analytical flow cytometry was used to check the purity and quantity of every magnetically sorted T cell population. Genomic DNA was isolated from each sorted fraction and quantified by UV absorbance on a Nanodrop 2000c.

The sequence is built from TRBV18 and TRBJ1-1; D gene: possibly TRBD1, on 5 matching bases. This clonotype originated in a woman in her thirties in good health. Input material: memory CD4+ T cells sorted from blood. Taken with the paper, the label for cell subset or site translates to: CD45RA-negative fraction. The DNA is TGTGCCAGCTCACCACTGGGCAGGGACACTGAAGCTTTCTTT. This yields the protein CASSPLGRDTEAFF.